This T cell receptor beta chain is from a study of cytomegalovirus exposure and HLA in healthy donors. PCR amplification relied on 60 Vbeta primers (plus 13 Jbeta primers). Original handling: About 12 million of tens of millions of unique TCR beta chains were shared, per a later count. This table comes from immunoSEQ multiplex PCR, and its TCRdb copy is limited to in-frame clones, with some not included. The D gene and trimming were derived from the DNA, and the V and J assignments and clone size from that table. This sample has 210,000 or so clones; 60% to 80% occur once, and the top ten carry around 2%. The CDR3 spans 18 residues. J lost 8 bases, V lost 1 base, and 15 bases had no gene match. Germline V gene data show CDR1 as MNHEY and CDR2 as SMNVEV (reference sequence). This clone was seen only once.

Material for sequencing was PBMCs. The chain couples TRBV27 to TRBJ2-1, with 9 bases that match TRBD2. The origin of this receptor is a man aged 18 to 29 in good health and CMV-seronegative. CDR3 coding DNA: TGTGCCAGCAGTTTATACCAGACCCTAGCGGGGCAAAGCGATGAGCAGTTCTTC. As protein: CASSLYQTLAGQSDEQFF.